The present T cell receptor beta chain was sequenced within a study of shared clonotypes between healthy human individuals (dated by TCRdb to the early 2020s). Context from the whole study: A couple of women and a few men aged 18 to 49 years were included in the cohort. For each donor, CD4 naive and CD4 memory were each given three plates, CD8 naive was given two plates, and CD8 memory was given one plate. To estimate repertoire size and how much clonotype sharing occurs between individuals, the study deeply sequenced the blood TCR repertoires of roughly 5 healthy adults. Different laboratories and diverse techniques were used to prepare libraries and sequence TCR repertoires, to increase sequencing depth and limit assay-specific biases. Per donor, leukapheresis produced somewhere between about 0.94 and 9 billion PBMCs. What the authors observed across the whole study: Naive subsets generally had larger estimated clonotype richness than memory subsets. Pairwise subsampling led to the expectation that sequencing depth would affect the degree of clonotype sharing among donors. Sampling was restricted to blood, and TCR repertoires in tissue are likely to differ from TCR repertoires in blood. The small number of donors limited the genetic and exposure-history diversity represented. Even with the large sequencing depth, rarefaction of the sorted-subset datasets indicated that sequencing was incomplete. Sharing across several donors was observed for roughly 5.4% of naive CD4, 3% to 3.5% of naive CD8, 2.3% of memory CD4, and about 0.39% of memory CD8 clonotypes. Compared with non-shared clonotypes, clonotypes shared by all four sorted-subset donors had higher generation probabilities.

With respect to this clone: Which antigen it targets is not known. No quality values exist for individual bases; no much larger clone is one base distant.

Using the deep immunoSEQ assay, multiplex PCR amplified TCR CDR3 regions from genomic DNA. Extracted genomic DNA from each cell subset was spread evenly across all wells of several immunoSEQ 96-well plates, with each plate serving as a replicate. For sorted subsets, 150 to 250 ng of genomic DNA, equivalent to some 30,000 T cell genomes, went into each replicate PCR. Purified libraries were quantified with a Qubit 3.0 fluorometer, sized on a Bioanalyzer 2100, and re-quantified with the KAPA Library Quantification kit. Every immunoSEQ 96-well plate was sequenced on a dedicated single-read 150-cycle Illumina NextSeq 550 flow cell. In the source study's methods: The immunoSEQ output contained only junctional sequences without quality scores, so filtering could not match that applied to full-length reads. Sequences were annotated with PyIR, a Python wrapper for IgBLAST v1.9, and V/J genes and CDR3 were assigned using IMGT germline references. Reads were removed for weak V/J assignments (E-value above 1e-6), missing CDR3, stop codons, out-of-frame junctions, or ambiguous translated residues. V3J clonotypes were defined as sequences sharing an identical inferred V gene, J gene, and CDR3 amino acid sequence. The percentage overlap between two repertoires was calculated by dividing the number of shared unique clonotypes by the size of the smaller repertoire. RTK rarefaction, the Chao1 estimator, and Recon v2.1 estimates of unobserved clonotypes were used to assess repertoire richness. OLGA was used to compute generation probabilities for all TCRbeta clonotypes that the gDNA method yielded from a handful of donors. As stored in TCRdb, this immuneACCESS dataset retains in-frame rearrangements with V and J assigned. A fraction of the clones does not appear; measured against another copy, unresolved V genes explain less than half of the discrepancy, and the remainder lacks a known reason. D and trimming come from the DNA, and the V and J calls and clone size come from that table. The sample records 300,000 to 400,000 clones, roughly 87% of which are singletons. Together, the top ten hold under 20% of the sample.

Donors were healthy HIV-negative adults with no recently reported acute infections or vaccinations. Every donor was a Caucasian adult living in Nashville, Tennessee, USA. CD8 memory samples combined magnetically selected CD45RO+ cells with CCR7-negative CD45RA+ effector memory (TemRA) cells. After blood collection by leukapheresis, PBMCs were isolated using Ficoll-Histopaque density gradient centrifugation and then cryopreserved in the vapor phase of liquid nitrogen. Analytical flow cytometry was used to check the purity and quantity of each magnetically sorted T cell population. Each sorted fraction had its genomic DNA isolated and then quantified by UV absorbance on a Nanodrop 2000c. The CDR3 spans 18 residues, from the cysteine through the phenylalanine. Only the CDR3 DNA is retained, 54 bases long and in frame from the first base. The germline V gene gives CDR1 as SGDLS and CDR2 as YYNGEE. V is trimmed back by 4 bases and J by 3 bases, and the junction contains 13 bases that no gene match accounts for.

The rearrangement combines TRBV9 with TRBJ2-2; a stretch of 9 junction bases matches TRBD2. The sequence was obtained from a man aged 18-30 years in good health. The sequenced material came from memory CD8+ T cells sorted from blood. Sample cell subset or site, as interpreted from the label and publication: CD45RO+ cells pooled with CCR7-negative TemRA cells. The base sequence is TGTGCCAGCAGCCATCCCGGTGCGGGAGGGCCGGACACCGGGGAGCTGTTTTTT. This is translated as CASSHPGAGGPDTGELFF.